This T cell receptor (beta chain) was obtained from a study of blood T cell repertoires in COVID-19 (dated by TCRdb to 2018 to 2020). The study in broad terms: Collaborator samples came from the United States, Italy and Spain and covered acute and convalescent phases of COVID-19. The prospective study material was composed of cDNA or gDNA derived from T cells, B-cell-depleted T cells, or PBMCs. The dataset comprised deeply sampled blood TCRbeta repertoires from subjects exposed to, actively infected with, or recovered from COVID-19. A freely available public database, intended as a resource for researchers studying the immune response to SARS-CoV-2, is where the repertoires were released. Samples were obtained from the ongoing ImmuneRACE study (first 160 participants) and from some 1,300 subjects provided by 6 global collaborators. Nearly every sample came with metadata listing a de-identified subject ID, COVID-19 status, age in years and sex. Where available, HLA class I and class II types were taken from metadata supplied by the sample provider and were not determined by assay-based typing. What the research found in general, with its limitations: The quantity of clinical and demographic metadata differed by source and by participant and was supplied without curation.

At one collaborating source in Seattle, patients were enrolled during active infection and were followed longitudinally through the course of disease. Whole blood was collected in K2EDTA tubes by collaborating institutions according to the institutions' own protocols. Collaborator samples were shipped for TCRbeta analysis as frozen whole blood, isolated PBMCs, or DNA extracted from either sample type. Trimming takes 2 bases off V and 4 bases off J; junction bases not matched to a gene: 5. Measured from the cysteine to the phenylalanine, the CDR3 is 16 residues long. This entry keeps only the CDR3 DNA: 48 bases, framed from base 1. As encoded in the germline V gene, CDR1 is MDHEN while CDR2 is SYDVKM. This clone was found once. Its antigen is unknown. Nothing much larger sits one base from this clone, and base qualities are not available. TCRbeta CDR3 regions were amplified from genomic DNA using the immunoSEQ Assay, a bias-controlled multiplex PCR. In the authors' own workflow: The number of nucleated cells in each sample was estimated by amplification of reference gene primers within the assay. To quantify the absolute abundance of each unique TCRbeta CDR3 rearrangement, sequence reads were collapsed and filtered. For each sample, productive Simpson clonality was calculated as the square root of Simpson's diversity index across productive rearrangements. The table was pulled from immuneACCESS by TCRdb, which kept in-frame rearrangements only. Such tables lose some clones; where checked, under half of the loss comes from unresolved V genes, and the rest has no known cause. V and J calls and clone size are copied from that table; D and trimming were computed from the DNA. Across this sample there are 150,000 or so clones, with 80% to 90% seen only once. The ten largest account for roughly 13% of the sample.

The TCR sequence derives from a man aged 18 to 30 with COVID-19, enrolled during active disease. Recombination connected TRBV28 to TRBJ2-3; 11 central nucleotides agree with TRBD2. Sample: peripheral blood. The DNA reads as follows: TGTGCCAGCAGTTTAGATAGCGGGAGGGATGCAGATACGCAGTATTTT. Its translation reads: CASSLDSGRDADTQYF.